The 22 T cell receptor beta chains below all came from one sample that was sequenced in a study of T cells expressing NK-cell markers. Reanalyzing the 5' RACE reads, TCRdb keeps one entry per CDR3 protein, without DNA. The clone table shows roughly 420,000 distinct CDR3 sequences, with the ten largest holding 7.3%. Input material: blood T cells: a sorted CD56 or NKG2C T cell subset, CD4+ or CD8+ T cells, or bulk PBMC T cells (not recorded which). The receptors shown here come from a woman aged 18-70 years in good health.

The chain links TRBV20-1 to TRBJ2-3; TCRdb names TRBD1, which stays unverified in the absence of DNA. The CDR3 runs 15 residues. CDR1 DFQATT and CDR2 SNEGSKA come from the germline V gene (reference sequence). The chain's CDR3 is CSARDGDRGQDTQYF.

This rearrangement joins TRBV20-1 to TRBJ1-1. The CDR3 has 11 residues. CDR1 is DFQATT, CDR2 SNEGSKA, per germline (reference sequence). The CDR3 loop reads CSARVEGGAFF.

V usage is TRBV5-1 and J usage is TRBJ2-1. The germline V gene has CDR1 SGHRS and CDR2 YFSETQ. The CDR3 has 16 amino acids. The CDR3 here is CASSPREGSSYNEQFF.

This chain joins TRBV5-1 and TRBJ2-1; TCRdb returns TRBD2, unconfirmable since there is no DNA. This CDR3 spans 16 amino acids. The V gene's germline CDR1 is SGHRS and CDR2 YFSETQ. The CDR3 loop reads CASSPEGISGNNEQFF. The full variable domain, rest sourced from reference TRBV5-1 and TRBJ2-1, is KAGVTQTPRYLIKTRGQQVTLSCSPISGHRSVSWYQQTPGQGLQFLFEYFSETQRNKGNFPGRFSGRQFSNSRSEMNVSTLELGDSALYLCASSPEGISGNNEQFFGPGTRLTVL.

V gene TRBV20-1 combines with J gene TRBJ1-6; TCRdb gives TRBD1 as the D gene, but with no DNA this cannot be confirmed. The length of the CDR3 is 15 residues. Germline assignment: CDR1 DFQATT and CDR2 SNEGSKA (reference sequence). CDR3 residues: CRAKGQSSYNSPLHF.

The chain carries TRBV6-2 or TRBV6-3 and TRBJ2-5; TCRdb lists TRBD2, though no DNA is available to test this call. The CDR3 is 17 amino acids. Germline assignment: CDR1 MNHEY and CDR2 SVGEGT. CDR3: CASSYYPPRQQRGTQYF.

This sequence joins TRBV4-2 and TRBJ1-1. The V gene's germline CDR1 is LGHNA and CDR2 YNFKEQ. This CDR3 has 16 amino acids. The chain's CDR3 is CASSQERGQLNTEAFF.

V and J are TRBV4-3 and TRBJ1-2. CDR3 length: 13 residues. CDR1 and CDR2 (germline): LGHNA, YSLEER. The CDR3 sequence is CASSQSSNYGYTF.

The V and J genes are TRBV28 and TRBJ2-1; without DNA, the TCRdb call of TRBD2 cannot be checked. This CDR3 region has 15 residues. The germline V gene encodes CDR1 MDHEN and CDR2 SYDVKM. The CDR3 spells CASCRAGGQYNEQFF.

The chain recombines TRBV28 with TRBJ2-3; no DNA is available, so the TRBD2 call from TCRdb remains unchecked. The CDR3 is 17 amino acids. In germline, CDR1 is MDHEN, CDR2 SYDVKM. CDR3 sequence: CASSFPPAGEPSDTQYF.

This chain uses TRBV20-1 with TRBJ2-2; TCRdb proposes TRBD1, but this gene call is untestable without DNA. The germline V gene encodes CDR1 DFQATT and CDR2 SNEGSKA (reference sequence). The CDR3 is 14 residues long. The CDR3 here is CSARDTGGIGELFF.

The chain joins TRBV20-1 to TRBJ2-5; TCRdb lists TRBD1, though no DNA is available to test this call. CDR3 length equals 13 residues. CDR1 is DFQATT, CDR2 SNEGSKA, per germline (reference sequence). The CDR3 is CSAVDRGLETQYF.

The chain uses TRBV25-1 and TRBJ2-5. This CDR3 comprises 15 residues. The germline gives CDR1 MGHDK, CDR2 SYGVNS. This CDR3 reads CASSEWGSQAETQYF.

The V gene is TRBV10-3, the J gene TRBJ1-5; TCRdb reports TRBD1, a call that lacks DNA to check it against. Germline CDR1 reads ENHRY; CDR2 reads SYGVKD. This CDR3 has 14 residues. CDR3 residues: CAISERGNNQPQHF.

V gene TRBV24-1 combines with J gene TRBJ2-5; the TCRdb call, TRBD1, lacks DNA for checking. The germline CDR1 and CDR2 sequences are KGHDR and SFDVKD. The CDR3 sequence is 15 residues long. The CDR3 region is CATSEPGRRQETQYF.

The rearrangement joins TRBV29-1 to TRBJ2-1; TCRdb selects TRBD1, and the lack of DNA leaves this call unchecked. Germline V gene data show CDR1 as SQVTM and CDR2 as ANQGSEA. This CDR3 has 14 amino acids. The CDR3 spells CSGGGGVQYNEQFF.

The J gene is TRBJ2-3, the V gene TRBV12-3 or TRBV12-4. The CDR3 spans 13 residues. The CDR3 reads CAISSSFTDTQYF.

The chain couples TRBV10-3 to TRBJ1-5; TCRdb outputs TRBD1, but without DNA this stays unchecked. Germline V gene data show CDR1 as ENHRY and CDR2 as SYGVKD. The CDR3 sequence is 15 residues long. The CDR3 spells CAISETTGTGKPQHF.

The J gene is TRBJ2-5, the V gene TRBV27; TCRdb picks TRBD2, but there is no DNA to check that call. This CDR3 comprises 15 residues. Looked up from germline, CDR1 is MNHEY and CDR2 is SMNVEV (reference sequence). This CDR3 reads CASSMTSGRLETQYF.

The chain recombines TRBV24-1 with TRBJ2-1; TCRdb names TRBD2, which stays unverified in the absence of DNA. Germline V lookup: CDR1 KGHDR, CDR2 SFDVKD. The CDR3 is made up of 17 amino acids. The CDR3 loop reads CATSDPPSGRALDEQFF.

This sequence joins TRBV7-9 and TRBJ2-1; TCRdb lists TRBD2, though no DNA is available to test this call. This CDR3 region has 16 residues. Germline V CDR1 and CDR2: SEHNR, FQNEAQ (reference sequence). The CDR3 spells CASSLAGSGPNNEQFF. Together with reference TRBV7-9 and TRBJ2-1, the CDR3 gives the full variable domain: DTGVSQNPRHKITKRGQNVTFRCDPISEHNRLYWYRQTLGQGPEFLTYFQNEAQLEKSRLLSDRFSAERPKGSFSTLEIQRTEQGDSAMYLCASSLAGSGPNNEQFFGPGTRLTVL.

The gene calls are TRBV7-3 and TRBJ2-1; TCRdb indicates TRBD2, and absent DNA this call remains unverified. Germline CDR1 and CDR2: SGHTA and FQGTGA. This CDR3 contains 14 residues. The CDR3 reads CASSLGVPGNEQFF. Looking up the rest from reference TRBV7-3 and TRBJ2-1 gives the full variable domain: GAGVSQTPSNKVTEKGKYVELRCDPISGHTALYWYRQSLGQGPEFLIYFQGTGAADDSGLPNDRFFAVRPEGSVSTLKIQRTERGDSAVYLCASSLGVPGNEQFFGPGTRLTVL.